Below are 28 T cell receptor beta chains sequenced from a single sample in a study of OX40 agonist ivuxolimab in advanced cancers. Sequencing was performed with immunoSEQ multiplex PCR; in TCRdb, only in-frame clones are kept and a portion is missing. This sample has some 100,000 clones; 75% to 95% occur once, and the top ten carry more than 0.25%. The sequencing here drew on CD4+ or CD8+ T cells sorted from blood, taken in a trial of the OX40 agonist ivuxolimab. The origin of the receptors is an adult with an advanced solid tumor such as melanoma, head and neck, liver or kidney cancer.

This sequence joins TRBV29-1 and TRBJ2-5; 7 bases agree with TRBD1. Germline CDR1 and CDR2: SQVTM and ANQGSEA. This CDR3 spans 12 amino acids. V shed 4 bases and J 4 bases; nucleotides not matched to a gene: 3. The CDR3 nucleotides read TGCAGCGTTGGAGCAGGGGGAGAGACCCAGTACTTC. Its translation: CSVGAGGETQYF.

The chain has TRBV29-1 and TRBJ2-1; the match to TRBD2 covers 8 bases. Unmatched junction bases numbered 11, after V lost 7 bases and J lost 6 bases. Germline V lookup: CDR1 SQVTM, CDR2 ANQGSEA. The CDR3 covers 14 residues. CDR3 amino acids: CSAELAETLNEQFF. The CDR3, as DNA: TGCAGCGCCGAACTAGCGGAAACTCTCAATGAGCAGTTCTTC.

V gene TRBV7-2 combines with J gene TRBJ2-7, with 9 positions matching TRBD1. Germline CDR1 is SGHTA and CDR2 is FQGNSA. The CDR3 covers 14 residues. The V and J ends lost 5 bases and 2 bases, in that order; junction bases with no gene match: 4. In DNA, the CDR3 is TGTGCCAGCAGCGTGGACAGGGGAGCCTACGAGCAGTACTTC. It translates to CASSVDRGAYEQYF.

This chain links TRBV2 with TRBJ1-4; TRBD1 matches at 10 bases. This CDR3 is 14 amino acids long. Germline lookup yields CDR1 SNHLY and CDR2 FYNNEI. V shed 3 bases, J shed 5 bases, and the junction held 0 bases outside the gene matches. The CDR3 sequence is CASSEGQGNEKLFF. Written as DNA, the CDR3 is TGTGCCAGCAGTGAGGGACAGGGGAATGAAAAACTGTTTTTT.

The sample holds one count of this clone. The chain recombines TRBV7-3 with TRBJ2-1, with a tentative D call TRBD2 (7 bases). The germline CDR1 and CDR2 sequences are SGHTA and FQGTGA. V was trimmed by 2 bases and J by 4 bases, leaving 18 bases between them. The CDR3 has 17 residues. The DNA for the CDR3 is TGTGCCAGCAGCTTAGAGGGGGGGCTGGCCCCGTACAATGAGCAGTTCTTC. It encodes CASSLEGGLAPYNEQFF.

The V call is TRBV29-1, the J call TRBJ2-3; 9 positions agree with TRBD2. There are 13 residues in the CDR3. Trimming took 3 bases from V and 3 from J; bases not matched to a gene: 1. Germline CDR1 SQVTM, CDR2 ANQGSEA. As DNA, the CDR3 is TGCAGCGTTGAGGCGGGAGGGACAGATACGCAGTATTTT. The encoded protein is CSVEAGGTDTQYF.

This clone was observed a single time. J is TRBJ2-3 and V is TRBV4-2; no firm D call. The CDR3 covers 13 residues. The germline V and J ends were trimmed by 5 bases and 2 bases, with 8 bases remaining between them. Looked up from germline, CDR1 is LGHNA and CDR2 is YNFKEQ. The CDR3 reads CASSYSFTDTQYF. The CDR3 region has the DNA TGTGCCAGCAGCTACAGTTTCACAGATACGCAGTATTTT.

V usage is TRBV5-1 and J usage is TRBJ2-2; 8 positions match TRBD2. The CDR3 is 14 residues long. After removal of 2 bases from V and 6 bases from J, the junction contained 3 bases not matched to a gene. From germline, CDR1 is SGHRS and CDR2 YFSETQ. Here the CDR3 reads CASSLAGEAGELFF. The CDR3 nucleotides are TGCGCCAGCAGCTTAGCGGGAGAGGCCGGGGAGCTGTTTTTT.

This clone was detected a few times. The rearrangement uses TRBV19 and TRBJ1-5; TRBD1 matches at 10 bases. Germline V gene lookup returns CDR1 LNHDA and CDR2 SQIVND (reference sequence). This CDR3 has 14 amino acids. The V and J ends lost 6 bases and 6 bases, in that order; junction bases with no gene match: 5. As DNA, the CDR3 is TGTGCCAGTAGCCGACAGGGGGCTAGTCAGCCCCAGCATTTT. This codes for CASSRQGASQPQHF.

Written as DNA, the CDR3 is TGTGCCTGGAGTGTACCCATTCAAGCAGGCTACGAGCAGTACTTC. Amino acid sequence: CAWSVPIQAGYEQYF. The chain has TRBV30 and TRBJ2-7; no clear D gene. V was trimmed by 0 bases and J by 3 bases, leaving 15 bases between them. This CDR3 contains 15 residues. The V gene's germline CDR1 is GTSNPN and CDR2 SVGIG (reference sequence).

For the CDR3, the DNA is TGTGCCAGCAGTTCCCCACCTCTTGATACGCAGTATTTT. It yields the protein CASSSPPLDTQYF. The chain recombines TRBV28 with TRBJ2-3, with D hard to call. This CDR3 region has 13 residues. Trimming removed 4 bases from V and 6 bases from J, with 11 bases in between. Germline values: CDR1 MDHEN, CDR2 SYDVKM.

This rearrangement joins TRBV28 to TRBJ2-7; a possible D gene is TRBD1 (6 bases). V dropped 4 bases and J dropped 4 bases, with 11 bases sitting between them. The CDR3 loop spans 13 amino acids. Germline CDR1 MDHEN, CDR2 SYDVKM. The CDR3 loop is CASSSGTYYEQYF. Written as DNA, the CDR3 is TGTGCCAGCAGTTCCGGGACATATTACGAGCAGTACTTC.

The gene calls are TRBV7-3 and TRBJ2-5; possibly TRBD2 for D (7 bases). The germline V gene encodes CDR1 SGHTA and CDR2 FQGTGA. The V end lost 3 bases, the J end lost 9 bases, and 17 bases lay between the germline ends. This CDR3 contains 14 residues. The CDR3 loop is CASSLGTAGAAQYF. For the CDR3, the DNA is TGTGCCAGCAGCTTGGGCACGGCGGGGGCGGCCCAGTACTTC.

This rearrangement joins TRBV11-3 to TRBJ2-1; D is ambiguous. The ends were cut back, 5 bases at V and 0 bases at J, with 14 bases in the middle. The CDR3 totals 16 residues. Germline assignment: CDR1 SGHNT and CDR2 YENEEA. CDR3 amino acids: CASSQTRVNSYNEQFF. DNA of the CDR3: TGTGCCAGCAGCCAAACAAGGGTTAACTCCTACAATGAGCAGTTCTTC.

The CDR3 DNA reads as TGCGCCAGCAGCCCAGGAGGGGGGGCGCGATCCGGTGAGCAGTTCTTC. Its protein is CASSPGGGARSGEQFF. The rearrangement joins TRBV5-1 to TRBJ2-1, with D tentatively TRBD2 (7 bases). The V end was cut by 4 bases, the J end by 9 bases, with 23 bases between. Looked up from germline, CDR1 is SGHRS and CDR2 is YFSETQ. The CDR3 runs to 16 residues.

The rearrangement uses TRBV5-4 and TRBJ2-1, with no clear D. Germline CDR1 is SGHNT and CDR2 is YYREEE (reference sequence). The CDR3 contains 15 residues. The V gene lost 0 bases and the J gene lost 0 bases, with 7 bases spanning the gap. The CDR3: CASSLDGFSYNEQFF. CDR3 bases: TGTGCCAGCAGCTTGGACGGGTTCTCCTACAATGAGCAGTTCTTC. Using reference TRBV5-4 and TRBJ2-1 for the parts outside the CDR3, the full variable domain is ETGVTQSPTHLIKTRGQQVTLRCSSQSGHNTVSWYQQALGQGPQFIFQYYREEENGRGNFPPRFSGLQFPNYSSELNVNALELDDSALYLCASSLDGFSYNEQFFGPGTRLTVL.

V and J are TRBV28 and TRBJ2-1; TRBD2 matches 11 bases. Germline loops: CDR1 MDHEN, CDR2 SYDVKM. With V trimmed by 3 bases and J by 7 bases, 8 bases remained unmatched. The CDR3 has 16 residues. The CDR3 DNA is TGTGCCAGCAGTTTGCGACTAGCGGGGAGGTCAAATGAGCAGTTCTTC. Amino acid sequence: CASSLRLAGRSNEQFF.

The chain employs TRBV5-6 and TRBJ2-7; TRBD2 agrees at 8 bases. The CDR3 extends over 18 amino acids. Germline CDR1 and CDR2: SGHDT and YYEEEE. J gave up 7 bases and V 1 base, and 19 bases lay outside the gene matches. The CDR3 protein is CASSLRASGRVTHGEQYF. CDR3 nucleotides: TGTGCCAGCAGCTTGAGGGCTAGCGGGCGTGTTACGCATGGGGAGCAGTACTTC.

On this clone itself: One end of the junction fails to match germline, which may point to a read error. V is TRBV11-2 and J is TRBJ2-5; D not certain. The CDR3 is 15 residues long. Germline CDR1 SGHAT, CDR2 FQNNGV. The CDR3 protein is CASSLGPTNQETQYF. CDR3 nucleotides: TGTGCCAGCAGCTTAGGGCCCACCAACCAGGAGACCCAGTACTTC.

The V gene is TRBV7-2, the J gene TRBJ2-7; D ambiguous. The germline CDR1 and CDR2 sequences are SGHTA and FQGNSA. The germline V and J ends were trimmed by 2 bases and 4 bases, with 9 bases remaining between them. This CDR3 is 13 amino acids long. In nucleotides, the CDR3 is TGTGCCAGCAGCTTAACCGGTGGGTACGAGCAGTACTTC. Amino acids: CASSLTGGYEQYF.

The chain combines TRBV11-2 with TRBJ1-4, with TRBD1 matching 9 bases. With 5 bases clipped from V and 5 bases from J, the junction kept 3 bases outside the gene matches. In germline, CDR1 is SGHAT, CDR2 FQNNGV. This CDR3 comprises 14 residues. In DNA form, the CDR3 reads TGTGCCAGCAGCCTGGGGACAGGGAATGAAAAACTGTTTTTT. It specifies CASSLGTGNEKLFF.

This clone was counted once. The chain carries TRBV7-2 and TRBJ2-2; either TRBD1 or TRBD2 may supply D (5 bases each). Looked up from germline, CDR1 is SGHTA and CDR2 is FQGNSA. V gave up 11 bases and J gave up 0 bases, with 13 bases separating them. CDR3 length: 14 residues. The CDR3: CASRGGPNTGELFF. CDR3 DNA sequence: TGTGCCTCGCGTGGGGGACCGAACACCGGGGAGCTGTTTTTT.

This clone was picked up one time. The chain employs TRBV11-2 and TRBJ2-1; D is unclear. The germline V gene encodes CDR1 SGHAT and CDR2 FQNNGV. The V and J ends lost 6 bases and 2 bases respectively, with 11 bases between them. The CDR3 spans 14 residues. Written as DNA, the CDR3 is TGTGCCAGCAGAGAAGGCTTACCCTACAATGAGCAGTTCTTC. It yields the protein CASREGLPYNEQFF. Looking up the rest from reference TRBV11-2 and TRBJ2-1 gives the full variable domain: EAGVAQSPRYKIIEKRQSVAFWCNPISGHATLYWYQQILGQGPKLLIQFQNNGVVDDSQLPKDRFSAERLKGVDSTLKIQPAKLEDSAVYLCASREGLPYNEQFFGPGTRLTVL.

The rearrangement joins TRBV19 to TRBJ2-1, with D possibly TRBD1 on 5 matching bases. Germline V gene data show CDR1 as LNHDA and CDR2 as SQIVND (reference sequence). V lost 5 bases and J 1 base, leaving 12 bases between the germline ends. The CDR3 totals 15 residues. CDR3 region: CASSAWGESYNEQFF. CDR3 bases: TGTGCCAGTAGTGCGTGGGGCGAATCCTACAATGAGCAGTTCTTC. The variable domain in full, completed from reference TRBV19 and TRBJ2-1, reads DGGITQSPKYLFRKEGQNVTLSCEQNLNHDAMYWYRQDPGQGLRLIYYSQIVNDFQKGDIAEGYSVSREKKESFPLTVTSAQKNPTAFYLCASSAWGESYNEQFFGPGTRLTVL.

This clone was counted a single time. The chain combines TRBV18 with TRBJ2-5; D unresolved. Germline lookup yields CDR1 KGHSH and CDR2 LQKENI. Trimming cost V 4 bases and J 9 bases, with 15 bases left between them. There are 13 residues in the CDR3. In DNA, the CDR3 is TGTGCCAGCTCACTTAACCAGAAGAGACCCCAGTACTTC. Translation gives CASSLNQKRPQYF.

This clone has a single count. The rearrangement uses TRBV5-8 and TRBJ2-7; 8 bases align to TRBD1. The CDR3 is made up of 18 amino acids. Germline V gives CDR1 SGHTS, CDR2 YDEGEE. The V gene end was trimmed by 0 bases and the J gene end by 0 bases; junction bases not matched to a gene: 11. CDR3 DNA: TGTGCCAGCAGCTTGGATCCGGACAGGGACCCTCCCTCCTACGAGCAGTACTTC. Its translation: CASSLDPDRDPPSYEQYF.

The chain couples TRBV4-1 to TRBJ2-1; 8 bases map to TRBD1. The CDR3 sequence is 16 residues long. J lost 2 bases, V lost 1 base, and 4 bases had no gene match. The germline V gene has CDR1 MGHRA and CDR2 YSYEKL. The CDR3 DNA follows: TGCGCCAGCAGCCAAGGATACAGGGGGACCTACAATGAGCAGTTCTTC. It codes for CASSQGYRGTYNEQFF.

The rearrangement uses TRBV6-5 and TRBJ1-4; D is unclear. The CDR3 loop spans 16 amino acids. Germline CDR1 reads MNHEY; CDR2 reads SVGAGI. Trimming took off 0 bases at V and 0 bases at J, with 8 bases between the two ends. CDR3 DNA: TGTGCCAGCAGTTACTCATCTCTGGCAACTAATGAAAAACTGTTTTTT. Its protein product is CASSYSSLATNEKLFF.